This T cell receptor beta chain was identified during a study of beta chain features in type 1 diabetes. Overall study context: Cell yields, age and gender were similar between patients and healthy donors. Examination spanned 100 million to 130 million sorted cells from all samples.

About this clone itself: Antigen: not known.

The whole isolated RNA underwent reverse transcription, so sequencing captured expressed TCRB transcripts. Generated by immunoSEQ multiplex PCR, the TCRdb table keeps only in-frame clones and is missing some. The table lists around 250,000 clones, roughly 14% of them singletons, with about 0.019% in the top ten. Germline values: CDR1 SGHTA, CDR2 FQGNSA. The CDR3 has 14 amino acids. The ends lost 1 base at V and 7 bases at J; junction bases unmatched: 4. Study findings and constraints: TCRB rearrangement may or may not be influenced by HLA type; here this remained unresolved. Shorter TCRB CDR3s, moderately but significantly so, marked every one of the four CD4+ subsets in Type 1 diabetes patients.

The origin of this receptor is a man aged 25 to 40 with type 1 diabetes. Sequenced material: naive CD4+ T cells from blood. The chain links TRBV7-2 to TRBJ1-5; TRBD1 agrees at 7 bases. The CDR3 sequence: CASSLDRGGQPQHF. Here the CDR3 DNA reads TGTGCCAGCAGCTTAGACAGGGGAGGACAGCCCCAGCATTTT.